These 5 T cell receptor beta chains originate from one sample sequenced in a study of blood T cell repertoires in COVID-19. Assay used: immunoSEQ multiplex PCR; TCRdb lists only in-frame clones, some missing. In the table there are 250,000 to 300,000 clones, around four fifths of which are singletons. Sequencing was performed on peripheral blood. The receptors originated from an older man with acute or convalescent COVID-19.

The genes are TRBV5-1 and TRBJ2-7, with TRBD1 identical over 9 bases. Germline V gene data show CDR1 as SGHRS and CDR2 as YFSETQ. The V and J ends lost 4 bases and 0 bases, in that order; junction bases with no gene match: 5. The CDR3 runs to 15 residues. The CDR3 region is CASSPQTGGSYEQYF. CDR3 DNA sequence: TGCGCCAGCAGCCCCCAGACAGGGGGCTCCTACGAGCAGTACTTC.

This clone turned up a few times. The J gene is TRBJ2-1, the V gene TRBV19; 7 bases map to TRBD1. The CDR3 runs 13 residues. The germline V gene has CDR1 LNHDA and CDR2 SQIVND (reference sequence). The trim removed 9 bases at V and 4 bases at J, leaving 6 bases unmatched. The CDR3 bases are TGTGCCAGCCGGACAGGACCTTACAATGAGCAGTTCTTC. It is translated as CASRTGPYNEQFF.

V is TRBV7-7 and J is TRBJ2-1; the D gene is possibly TRBD1 (6 bases). V shed 1 base and J shed 6 bases, with 13 bases lying between them. CDR3 length equals 15 residues. Germline V CDR1 and CDR2: SSHAT, FNYEAQ (reference sequence). CDR3 in amino acids: CASSLEGGGGNEQFF. For the CDR3, the DNA is TGTGCCAGCAGCTTAGAAGGGGGTGGGGGCAATGAGCAGTTCTTC.

This chain joins TRBV30 and TRBJ1-4; tentatively, D is TRBD1 (6 bases). This CDR3 has 16 amino acids. Germline V CDR1 and CDR2: GTSNPN, SVGIG (reference sequence). Trimming removed 0 bases at V and 5 bases at J, with 16 bases between. The CDR3 spells CAWSVWAAGANEKLFF. CDR3 nucleotide sequence: TGTGCCTGGAGTGTATGGGCGGCGGGGGCCAATGAAAAACTGTTTTTT.

This chain connects TRBV29-1 to TRBJ1-1; no clear D gene. The V end was cut by 3 bases, the J end by 0 bases, with 5 bases between. Germline V lookup: CDR1 SQVTM, CDR2 ANQGSEA. The CDR3 covers 12 residues. CDR3 residues: CSVDTVNTEAFF. CDR3 bases: TGCAGCGTTGACACTGTGAACACTGAAGCTTTCTTT.